A selection of T cell receptor beta chains follows, all from one sample in a study of T-cell reconstitution after alpha-beta-depleted transplantation in children. MiXCR, run by TCRdb on the PCR reads, gives a single entry per CDR3 protein. The sample carries more than 400,000 distinct CDR3 sequences, 43% recorded once. The material sequenced was PBMCs, taken before TCRalphabeta/CD19-depleted stem cell transplant. These receptors were obtained from a girl aged 2-15 years with aplastic anemia, due to receive a stem cell transplant. CDR3s include the opening cysteine and the closing phenylalanine or tryptophan. Fields, in order: clone size, CDR3 length, V gene, J gene, D gene, CDR3 protein, CDR3 DNA. The D gene is left open where the match is weak. A row's size may be missing; if present it is once, few, many or a size class.

size: few
length: 15
V: TRBV9
J: TRBJ1-2
D: NA
CDR3: CASSVEEAGSYGYTF
DNA: TGTGCCAGCAGCGTAGAAGAGGCAGGGAGCTATGGCTACACCTTC

size: NA
length: 13
V: TRBV5-5
J: TRBJ2-5
D: NA
CDR3: CASSLTGWETQYF
DNA: TGTGCCAGCAGCTTGACAGGGTGGGAGACCCAGTACTTC

size: many
length: 16
V: TRBV20-1
J: TRBJ2-1
D: TRBD2
CDR3: CSAREWGTSAYNEQFF
DNA: TGCAGTGCTAGAGAATGGGGGACTAGTGCCTACAATGAGCAGTTCTTC

size: NA
length: 14
V: TRBV27
J: TRBJ2-1
D: TRBD1
CDR3: CASSSLGTGAKQFF
DNA: TGTGCCAGCAGTTCCCTCGGGACAGGGGCCAAGCAGTTCTTC

size: NA
length: 15
V: TRBV5-1
J: TRBJ2-5
D: NA
CDR3: CASSSEGRRLETQYF
DNA: TGCGCCAGCAGCTCGGAAGGACGGAGACTAGAGACCCAGTACTTC

size: many
length: 16
V: TRBV9
J: TRBJ2-1
D: TRBD1
CDR3: CASSVAQGGLYNEQFF
DNA: TGTGCCAGCAGCGTAGCTCAAGGGGGCCTTTACAATGAGCAGTTCTTC

size: NA
length: 14
V: TRBV12-3/TRBV12-4
J: TRBJ1-3
D: NA
CDR3: CASSPSGGGNTIYF
DNA: TGTGCCAGCAGTCCGTCCGGCGGCGGAAACACCATATATTTT

size: NA
length: 17
V: TRBV7-9
J: TRBJ2-2
D: NA
CDR3: CASSFGQFVSNTGELFF
DNA: TGTGCCAGCAGCTTTGGACAGTTTGTTTCGAACACCGGGGAGCTGTTTTTT

size: few
length: 14
V: TRBV6-5
J: TRBJ1-2
D: NA
CDR3: CASSYRANYYGYTF
DNA: TGTGCCAGCAGTTACCGAGCGAATTACTATGGCTACACCTTC

size: NA
length: 15
V: TRBV12-3/TRBV12-4
J: TRBJ2-1
D: NA
CDR3: CASTLLLGERNEQFF
DNA: TGTGCCAGCACCCTATTGTTAGGTGAAAGGAATGAGCAGTTCTTC

size: NA
length: 15
V: TRBV20-1
J: TRBJ2-3
D: NA
CDR3: CSARGIGTSTDTQYF
DNA: TGCAGTGCTAGAGGAATAGGGACAAGCACAGATACGCAGTATTTT

size: NA
length: 14
V: TRBV18
J: TRBJ2-2
D: NA
CDR3: CASSSRSWTGELFF
DNA: TGTGCCAGCTCGTCCAGGTCGTGGACCGGGGAGCTGTTTTTT

size: NA
length: 14
V: TRBV20-1
J: TRBJ2-2
D: TRBD1
CDR3: CSANKQGAAGELFF
DNA: TGCAGTGCTAACAAACAGGGGGCCGCCGGGGAGCTGTTTTTT

size: NA
length: 12
V: TRBV6-6
J: TRBJ1-2
D: NA
CDR3: CASSPNSDGYTF
DNA: TGTGCCAGCAGCCCTAATTCGGATGGCTACACCTTC

size: few
length: 17
V: TRBV12-5
J: TRBJ2-5
D: NA
CDR3: CASGRPQGRGAVETQYF
DNA: TGTGCTAGTGGCCGCCCTCAGGGCAGGGGGGCGGTAGAGACCCAGTACTTC

size: many
length: 16
V: TRBV3-1
J: TRBJ2-3
D: NA
CDR3: CASSQDGGKATDTQYF
DNA: TGTGCCAGCAGCCAAGATGGAGGGAAGGCTACAGATACGCAGTATTTT

size: NA
length: 14
V: TRBV18
J: TRBJ2-3
D: NA
CDR3: CASSPGWSTDTQYF
DNA: TGTGCCAGCTCACCCGGCTGGAGCACAGATACGCAGTATTTT

size: NA
length: 13
V: TRBV20-1
J: TRBJ1-1
D: TRBD1
CDR3: CSAPGQTNTEAFF
DNA: TGCAGTGCTCCGGGACAGACGAACACTGAAGCTTTCTTT

size: NA
length: 14
V: TRBV5-1
J: TRBJ2-7
D: TRBD1
CDR3: CASSLSRGRDEQYF
DNA: TGCGCCAGCAGCTTAAGCAGGGGGCGCGACGAGCAGTACTTC

size: NA
length: 14
V: TRBV7-6
J: TRBJ2-7
D: NA
CDR3: CASSLAIQGGEQYF
DNA: TGTGCCAGCAGCTTAGCGATCCAGGGTGGGGAGCAGTACTTC

size: few
length: 15
V: TRBV6-2/TRBV6-3
J: TRBJ2-2
D: TRBD1
CDR3: CAIQRDRGGTGELFF
DNA: TGTGCCATCCAACGCGACAGGGGGGGCACCGGGGAGCTGTTTTTT

size: NA
length: 16
V: TRBV28
J: TRBJ2-5
D: TRBD1
CDR3: CASRGQRSLYQETQYF
DNA: TGTGCCAGCAGGGGACAGAGGTCCTTGTACCAAGAGACCCAGTACTTC

size: once
length: 13
V: TRBV2
J: TRBJ1-5
D: NA
CDR3: CASNRVSNQPQHF
DNA: TGTGCCAGCAACAGGGTTAGCAATCAGCCCCAGCATTTT

size: NA
length: 13
V: TRBV7-2
J: TRBJ2-5
D: NA
CDR3: CASSTDSSGTQYF
DNA: TGTGCCAGCAGCACGGACAGCTCGGGGACCCAGTACTTC

size: NA
length: 12
V: TRBV7-9
J: TRBJ1-5
D: NA
CDR3: CASSLPGQPQHF
DNA: TGTGCCAGCAGCTTACCGGGACAGCCCCAGCATTTT

size: few
length: 16
V: TRBV5-1
J: TRBJ2-7
D: NA
CDR3: CASSLGTGSRGTTLYF
DNA: TGCGCCAGCAGCTTGGGGACTGGAAGTAGGGGGACTACTCTTTACTTC

size: few
length: 15
V: TRBV4-3
J: TRBJ1-5
D: TRBD1
CDR3: CASSSTRGRSQPQHF
DNA: TGCGCCAGCAGTTCCACCAGGGGGCGAAGTCAGCCCCAGCATTTT

size: few
length: 15
V: TRBV7-2
J: TRBJ1-2
D: NA
CDR3: CASSLDSGAYYGYTF
DNA: TGTGCCAGCAGCTTAGATAGCGGCGCCTACTATGGCTACACCTTC

size: many
length: 12
V: TRBV20-1
J: TRBJ2-7
D: NA
CDR3: CSTPGSLYEQYF
DNA: TGCAGTACCCCGGGGAGTTTATACGAGCAGTACTTC

size: once
length: 18
V: TRBV25-1
J: TRBJ2-1
D: NA
CDR3: CASSGESGDPRLDNEQFF
DNA: TGTGCCAGCAGTGGGGAATCGGGAGATCCCAGATTGGACAATGAGCAGTTCTTC

size: NA
length: 16
V: TRBV11-2
J: TRBJ1-3
D: TRBD1
CDR3: CASSTPGQFSGNTIYF
DNA: TGTGCCAGCAGCACCCCGGGACAGTTTTCTGGAAACACCATATATTTT

size: once
length: 15
V: TRBV6-2/TRBV6-3
J: TRBJ1-5
D: NA
CDR3: CASRRRGSSNQPQHF
DNA: TGTGCCAGCAGGAGACGGGGGTCGAGCAATCAGCCCCAGCATTTT

size: many
length: 14
V: TRBV20-1
J: TRBJ2-3
D: NA
CDR3: CSAGRLIHADTQYF
DNA: TGCAGTGCTGGGCGTCTGATTCACGCAGATACGCAGTATTTT

size: NA
length: 14
V: TRBV5-1
J: TRBJ1-4
D: TRBD1
CDR3: CASGPGQAREKLFF
DNA: TGCGCCAGCGGACCGGGACAGGCCCGTGAAAAACTGTTTTTT

size: NA
length: 15
V: TRBV28
J: TRBJ1-5
D: NA
CDR3: CASSLNTLRGQPQHF
DNA: TGTGCCAGCAGTTTAAACACCCTAAGGGGTCAGCCCCAGCATTTT

size: few
length: 17
V: TRBV19
J: TRBJ1-5
D: NA
CDR3: CASTPGRLLYSNQPQHF
DNA: TGTGCCAGTACCCCGGGACGGTTACTATATAGCAATCAGCCCCAGCATTTT

size: many
length: 13
V: TRBV7-2
J: TRBJ2-7
D: NA
CDR3: CASSLVSNGEQYF
DNA: TGTGCCAGCAGCTTAGTTTCTAATGGGGAGCAGTACTTC

size: NA
length: 17
V: TRBV4-2
J: TRBJ2-3
D: NA
CDR3: CASSQVSSGSRTDTQYF
DNA: TGTGCCAGCAGCCAAGTCTCAAGCGGATCCCGCACAGATACGCAGTATTTT

size: NA
length: 13
V: TRBV29-1
J: TRBJ2-7
D: NA
CDR3: CSVKPILRDEQYF
DNA: TGCAGCGTCAAACCTATACTTAGGGACGAGCAGTACTTC

size: many
length: 13
V: TRBV29-1
J: TRBJ2-1
D: NA
CDR3: CSVEEPLALGQFF
DNA: TGCAGCGTTGAAGAGCCCCTAGCTTTGGGGCAGTTCTTC